The 22 T cell receptor beta chains reported below all come from one sample, sequenced in a study of Graves' ophthalmopathy and Graves' hyperthyroidism (dated by TCRdb to 2017 to 2018). The sequencer listed for this sample is Illumina HiSeq 2000. For repertoire sequencing, the TCR beta CDR3 regions were amplified from RNA transcripts. A first-round RT-PCR used HTBI primers with the Qiagen OneStep RT-PCR kit, followed by a second-round multiplex PCR, size selection and purification. The public reads were run again by TCRdb, first through fastp at Q25 and then through MiXCR, and only productive beta chains were kept. Rows with one shared CDR3 protein collapse into an entry with the most common genes and DNA. In this sample the table shows some 47,000 distinct CDR3 sequences, about 50% of which occur a single time. Around 23% of the sample comes from the top ten. Sequenced input: peripheral blood. These receptors originate from an adult man with Graves' ophthalmopathy.

The rearrangement links TRBV5-1 to TRBJ2-1; 8 nucleotides match TRBD1. Germline V lookup: CDR1 SGHRS, CDR2 YFSETQ. This CDR3 region has 14 residues. Trimming removed 6 bases from V and 1 base from J; junction bases left unmatched: 3. CDR3 residues: CASNGQGSYNEQFF. CDR3 coding DNA: TGCGCCAGCAACGGACAGGGTTCCTACAATGAGCAGTTCTTC.

The chain links TRBV7-8 to TRBJ1-5; D unresolved. Trimming pared 1 base from V and 12 bases from J, leaving 4 bases between. Germline V lookup: CDR1 SGHVS, CDR2 FQNEAQ. This CDR3 contains 10 residues. CDR3 bases: TGTGCCAGCAGCTTAGAGAGCCAGCATTTT. It translates to CASSLESQHF.

This clonotype is categorized as medium-sized. This chain uses TRBV7-8 with TRBJ2-7; either TRBD1 or TRBD2 may supply D (5 bases each). Looked up from germline, CDR1 is SGHVS and CDR2 is FQNEAQ. This CDR3 is built from 13 residues. V was clipped by 6 bases and J by 0 bases, with 9 bases between them. The CDR3 region has the DNA TGTGCCAGCAGGGGACCGATCTCCTACGAGCAGTACTTC. Protein: CASRGPISYEQYF. Full variable domain (missing parts from reference TRBV7-8 and TRBJ2-7): GAGVSQSPRYKVAKRGQDVALRCDPISGHVSLFWYQQALGQGPEFLTYFQNEAQLDKSGLPSDRFFAERPEGSVSTLKIQRTQQEDSAVYLCASRGPISYEQYFGPGTRLTVT.

This clonotype has a count of ten or more. This chain connects TRBV3-1 to TRBJ2-2; D gene uncertain. Germline CDR1 reads LGHDT; CDR2 reads YNNKEL (reference sequence). V was pared by 4 bases and J by 5 bases, with 5 bases between. This CDR3 comprises 12 residues. The CDR3 protein is CASSRETGELFF. CDR3 coding DNA: TGTGCCAGCAGCCGAGAGACCGGGGAGCTGTTTTTT.

This clonotype was picked up one time. The junction does not match germline at one end; this may be a read error. The chain employs TRBV9 and TRBJ2-7, with TRBD2 as a possible D gene (6 bases). Germline assignment: CDR1 SGDLS and CDR2 YYNGEE. This CDR3 is built from 13 residues. In DNA form, the CDR3 reads TGTGCCATCAGCCCCCCAGGGACTCACGAGCAGTACTTC. It encodes CAISPPGTHEQYF.

Many counts were recorded for this clonotype. This chain joins TRBV5-6 and TRBJ1-2, with a tentative D call TRBD1 (6 bases). The CDR3 extends over 15 amino acids. Germline V gene lookup returns CDR1 SGHDT and CDR2 YYEEEE. The V end was cut by 2 bases, the J end by 5 bases, with 16 bases between. This CDR3 reads CASSFRPGGQYGYTF. CDR3 DNA: TGTGCCAGCAGCTTCCGACCGGGGGGCCAGTATGGCTACACCTTC.

The chain couples TRBV6-4 to TRBJ2-1, with TRBD2 identical over 9 bases. The V gene's germline CDR1 is MRHNA and CDR2 SNTAGT. V lost 0 bases to trimming and J lost 6 bases; unmatched junction nucleotides: 0. The CDR3 has 14 residues. The CDR3 spells CASSDSSGSNEQFF. CDR3 sequence (DNA): TGTGCCAGCAGTGACTCTAGCGGGAGCAATGAGCAGTTCTTC.

The rearrangement uses TRBV20-1 and TRBJ2-7; D gene unclear. Trimming left V 3 bases short and J 0 bases short, with 15 bases between. The CDR3 runs to 15 residues. CDR1 is DFQATT, CDR2 SNEGSKA, per germline (reference sequence). CDR3 loop: CSASYVRSDSYEQYF. The CDR3 DNA sequence: TGCAGTGCTAGCTACGTCAGGTCCGACTCCTACGAGCAGTACTTC.

In this sample, this clonotype turned up many times. This chain links TRBV5-1 with TRBJ2-2; D unclear. Germline CDR1 reads SGHRS; CDR2 reads YFSETQ. Trimming removed 4 bases from V and 3 bases from J, with 10 bases in between. The CDR3 extends over 14 amino acids. CDR3 in amino acids: CASSTGPDTGELFF. The CDR3 DNA reads as TGCGCCAGCAGCACGGGCCCTGACACCGGGGAGCTGTTTTTT.

The chain joins TRBV12-3 or TRBV12-4 to TRBJ1-2; D is ambiguous. V dropped 6 bases and J dropped 7 bases, with 12 bases sitting between them. The CDR3 runs 12 residues. The CDR3 loop is CASSLTSFGYTF. As DNA, the CDR3 is TGTGCCAGCAGCCTGACTAGTTTTGGCTACACCTTC.

This chain joins TRBV5-1 and TRBJ2-7; 8 bases map to TRBD1. Germline V gene sequence: CDR1 SGHRS, CDR2 YFSETQ. The CDR3 runs to 15 residues. V lost 3 bases, J lost 7 bases, and 12 bases stayed unmatched. The CDR3 sequence: CASSSRQGKIVEQYF. DNA for the CDR3: TGCGCCAGCAGCTCCCGACAGGGGAAGATCGTTGAGCAGTACTTC.

This clonotype occurred many times. The chain has TRBV2 and TRBJ1-4; no reliable D call. The germline gives CDR1 SNHLY, CDR2 FYNNEI. This CDR3 is built from 13 residues. The V end lost 6 bases, the J end lost 5 bases, and 10 bases lay between the germline ends. Here the CDR3 DNA reads TGTGCCAGCAGCAAGGACTTAAATGAAAAACTGTTTTTT. It codes for CASSKDLNEKLFF.

The V and J genes are TRBV19 and TRBJ1-1, with D uncertain. The CDR3 has 13 amino acids. Trimming shortened V by 3 bases and J by 10 bases, and 15 bases separated the two germline ends. Germline-derived CDR1 and CDR2 are LNHDA and SQIVND (reference sequence). The CDR3 loop reads CASSIRGVSRAFF. DNA for the CDR3: TGTGCCAGTAGTATCCGGGGTGTGAGCCGAGCTTTCTTT.

Worth noting for this clonotype: This may arise from a read error, as a much more abundant clone is one base away. The chain combines TRBV30 with TRBJ1-2; TRBD1 matches 8 bases. CDR3 length equals 14 residues. CDR1 is GTSNPN, CDR2 SVGIG, per germline (reference sequence). In nucleotides, the CDR3 is TGTGCCTGGAGTGGGGACAGGCCGTGGTATGGCTACATCTTC. Its protein is CAWSGDRPWYGYIF.

With regard to this clonotype: Without the conserved terminal phenylalanine or tryptophan, this CDR3 likely stems from a read error. The V gene is TRBV7-9, the J gene TRBJ1-4; a possible D gene is TRBD1 (6 bases). The length of the CDR3 is 15 residues. Germline V gives CDR1 SEHNR, CDR2 FQNEAQ (reference sequence). Deletions cut 5 bases from V and 7 bases from J, with 17 bases between. CDR3 DNA: TGTGCCAGCAGCGGGGGGGGCACCAGATTTGAAAAACTGTTTCTT. It translates to CASSGGGTRFEKLFL.

The chain joins TRBV7-2 to TRBJ2-2; TRBD2 is a possible D gene (6 bases). This CDR3 has 14 residues. Germline V lookup: CDR1 SGHTA, CDR2 FQGNSA. Trimming removed 6 bases at V and 9 bases at J, with 17 bases between. This CDR3 is CASRPTPGERELFF. The CDR3 region has the DNA TGTGCCAGCAGACCTACCCCGGGGGAACGGGAGCTGTTTTTT.

The chain has TRBV7-2 and TRBJ2-7; 9 positions agree with TRBD2. V lost 1 base to trimming and J lost 2 bases; unmatched junction nucleotides: 6. The CDR3 is 16 residues long. In germline, CDR1 is SGHTA, CDR2 FQGNSA. In DNA, the CDR3 is TGTGCCAGCAGCTTAGAACGAGGCGGGAGGGCCTACGAGCAGTACTTC. It codes for CASSLERGGRAYEQYF.

This clonotype was seen only a few times. This chain connects TRBV3-1 to TRBJ2-7, with a weak D call TRBD2 (5 bases). V gave up 4 bases and J gave up 6 bases, with 16 bases separating them. This CDR3 contains 14 residues. Per the germline V gene, CDR1 is LGHDT and CDR2 is YNNKEL (reference sequence). As DNA, the CDR3 is TGTGCCAGCAGCCTCAGGACTCTCTCCGGCGAGCAGTACTTC. As protein: CASSLRTLSGEQYF.

The chain combines TRBV7-3 with TRBJ1-5, with no clear D. The length of the CDR3 is 13 residues. CDR1 and CDR2 (germline): SGHTA, FQGTGA. The V gene lost 4 bases and the J gene lost 5 bases, with 9 bases spanning the gap. Written as DNA, the CDR3 is TGTGCCAGCAGCTCGGGATCTTATCAGCCCCAGCATTTT. It encodes CASSSGSYQPQHF.

The chain uses TRBV19 and TRBJ1-2; D is uncertain. The CDR3 spans 14 residues. CDR1 and CDR2 (germline): LNHDA, SQIVND (reference sequence). V was clipped by 1 base and J by 7 bases, with 13 bases between them. DNA of the CDR3: TGTGCCAGTAGTATAGGAGCTAAAGAGGGTGGCTACACCTTC. As protein: CASSIGAKEGGYTF.

With regard to this clonotype: At one end, the junction sequence differs from germline, possibly due to a read error. The chain recombines TRBV7-7 with TRBJ2-1, with D tentatively TRBD2 (5 bases). This CDR3 contains 16 residues. In germline, CDR1 is SSHAT, CDR2 FNYEAQ (reference sequence). The DNA for the CDR3 is TGTGCTAGCAGACCTCTTGAGCGGAACTCCTACAATGAGCAGTTCTTC. Protein product: CASRPLERNSYNEQFF.

The V call is TRBV5-1, the J call TRBJ2-7, with TRBD2 identical over 9 bases. CDR1 and CDR2 (germline): SGHRS, YFSETQ. The CDR3 has 15 residues. Unmatched junction bases numbered 11, after V lost 4 bases and J lost 6 bases. The CDR3 sequence is CASSPRTSEAAEQYF. Here the CDR3 DNA reads TGCGCCAGCAGCCCCAGGACTAGCGAGGCCGCCGAGCAGTACTTC. Together with reference TRBV5-1 and TRBJ2-7, the CDR3 gives the full variable domain: KAGVTQTPRYLIKTRGQQVTLSCSPISGHRSVSWYQQTPGQGLQFLFEYFSETQRNKGNFPGRFSGRQFSNSRSEMNVSTLELGDSALYLCASSPRTSEAAEQYFGPGTRLTVT.